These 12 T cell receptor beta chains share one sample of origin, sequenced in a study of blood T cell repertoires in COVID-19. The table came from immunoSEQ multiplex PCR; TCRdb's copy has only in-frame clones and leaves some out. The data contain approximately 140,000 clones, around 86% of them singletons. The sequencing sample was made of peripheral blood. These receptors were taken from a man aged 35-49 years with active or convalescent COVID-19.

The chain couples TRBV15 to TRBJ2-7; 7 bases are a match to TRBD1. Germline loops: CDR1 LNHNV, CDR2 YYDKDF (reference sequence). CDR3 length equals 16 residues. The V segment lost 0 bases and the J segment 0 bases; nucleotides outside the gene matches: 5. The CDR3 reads CATSRDETGSSYEQYF. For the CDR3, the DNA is TGTGCCACCAGCAGAGACGAGACAGGGAGCTCCTACGAGCAGTACTTC.

CDR3 residues: CASSIGRTATNYGYTF. The DNA of the CDR3 is TGTGCCAGTAGTATAGGGAGGACCGCGACTAACTATGGCTACACCTTC. The chain combines TRBV19 with TRBJ1-2; no firm D call. Germline V CDR1 and CDR2: LNHDA, SQIVND (reference sequence). The V gene lost 1 base and the J gene lost 0 bases, with 12 bases spanning the gap. The CDR3 totals 16 residues.

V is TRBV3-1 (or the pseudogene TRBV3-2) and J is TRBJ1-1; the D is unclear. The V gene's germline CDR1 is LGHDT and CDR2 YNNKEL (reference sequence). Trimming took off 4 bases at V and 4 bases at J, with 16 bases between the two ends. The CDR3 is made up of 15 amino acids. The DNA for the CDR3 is TGTGCCAGCAGCCGTGGGAGCAGTCACGGCACTGAAGCTTTCTTT. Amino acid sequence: CASSRGSSHGTEAFF.

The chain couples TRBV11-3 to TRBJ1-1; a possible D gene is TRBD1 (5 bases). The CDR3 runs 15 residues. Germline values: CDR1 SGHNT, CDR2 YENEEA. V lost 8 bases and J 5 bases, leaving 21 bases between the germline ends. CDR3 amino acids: CASGEGGFRGTEAFF. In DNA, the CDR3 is TGTGCCAGCGGGGAGGGCGGTTTCCGGGGGACTGAAGCTTTCTTT.

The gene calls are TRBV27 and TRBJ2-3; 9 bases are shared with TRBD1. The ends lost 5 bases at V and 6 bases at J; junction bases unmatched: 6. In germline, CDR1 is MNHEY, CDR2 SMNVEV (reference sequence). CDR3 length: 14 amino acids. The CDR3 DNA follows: TGTGCCAGCAGTCTCGGGACAGGGTTCGATACGCAGTATTTT. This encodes CASSLGTGFDTQYF.

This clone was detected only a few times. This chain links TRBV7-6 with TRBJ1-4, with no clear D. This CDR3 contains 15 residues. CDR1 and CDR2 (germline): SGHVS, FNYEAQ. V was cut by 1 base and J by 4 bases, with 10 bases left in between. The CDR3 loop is CASSLDNSFNEKLFF. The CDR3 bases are TGTGCCAGCAGCTTAGATAACAGCTTTAATGAAAAACTGTTTTTT.

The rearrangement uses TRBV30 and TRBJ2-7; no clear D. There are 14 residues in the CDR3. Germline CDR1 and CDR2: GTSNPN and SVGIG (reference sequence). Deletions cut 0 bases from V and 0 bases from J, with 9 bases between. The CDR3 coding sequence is TGTGCCTGGAGTGTATCAGGAACCTCCTACGAGCAGTACTTC. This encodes CAWSVSGTSYEQYF.

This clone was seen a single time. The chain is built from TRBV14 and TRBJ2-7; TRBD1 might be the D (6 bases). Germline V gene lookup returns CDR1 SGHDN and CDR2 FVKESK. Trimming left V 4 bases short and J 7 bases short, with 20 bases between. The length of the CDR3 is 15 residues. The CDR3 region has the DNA TGTGCCAGCAGCCGGGGGCAGGGGTCTGTCTATGAGCAGTACTTC. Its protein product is CASSRGQGSVYEQYF.

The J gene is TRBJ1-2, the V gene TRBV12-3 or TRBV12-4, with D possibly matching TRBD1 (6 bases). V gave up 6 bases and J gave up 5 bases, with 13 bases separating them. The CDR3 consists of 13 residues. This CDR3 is CASRVQGSYGYTF. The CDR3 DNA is TGTGCCAGCAGGGTACAGGGTTCGTATGGCTACACCTTC.

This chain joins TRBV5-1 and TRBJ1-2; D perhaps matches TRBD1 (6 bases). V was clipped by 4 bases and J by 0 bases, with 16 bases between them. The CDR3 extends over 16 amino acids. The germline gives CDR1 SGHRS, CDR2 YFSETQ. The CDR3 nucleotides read TGCGCCAGCAGCCCGACATTAAGACAGGCTAACTATGGCTACACCTTC. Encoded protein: CASSPTLRQANYGYTF.

The CDR3 is CASSFGTGSEKLFF. The CDR3 coding sequence is TGTGCCAGCAGCTTCGGGACAGGGAGTGAAAAACTGTTTTTT. The genes are TRBV5-6 and TRBJ1-4; 9 positions agree with TRBD1. With 2 bases clipped from V and 7 bases from J, the junction kept 3 bases outside the gene matches. The germline V gene encodes CDR1 SGHDT and CDR2 YYEEEE. The CDR3 is 14 residues long.

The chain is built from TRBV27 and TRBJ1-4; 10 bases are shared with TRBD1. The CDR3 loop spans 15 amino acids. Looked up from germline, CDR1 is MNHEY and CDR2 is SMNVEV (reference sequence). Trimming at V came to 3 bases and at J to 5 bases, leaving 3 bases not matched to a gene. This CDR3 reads CASSFAGQGNEKLFF. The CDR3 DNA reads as TGTGCCAGCAGTTTCGCGGGACAGGGGAATGAAAAACTGTTTTTT.